This T cell receptor (beta chain) was sequenced during a study of T cell responses to AZD1222 COVID-19 vaccine. The CDR3 has 13 residues. V was cut by 1 base and J by 6 bases, with 9 bases left in between. Looked up from germline, CDR1 is LGHDT and CDR2 is YNNKEL (reference sequence). The table came from immunoSEQ multiplex PCR; TCRdb's copy has only in-frame clones and leaves some out. The repertoire holds about 120,000 clones, with about 90% as singletons. With respect to this clone: Its antigen is not identified.

Study-wide results and limits: White British people made up most donors, females outnumbered males, and clonal diversity was possibly underestimated. Nearly half of the spike-specific TCRs reportedly recognize variant regions that carry no mutations.

V and J are TRBV3-1 (or the pseudogene TRBV3-2) and TRBJ1-1; D perhaps matches TRBD1 (5 bases). The material sequenced was peripheral blood, taken 28 days after the second AZD1222 dose. The sequence derives from an adult who received the AZD1222 COVID-19 vaccine. The CDR3 DNA follows: TGTGCCAGCAGCCAAGGGTGGGGCCCTGAAGCTTTCTTT. Translated: CASSQGWGPEAFF.